Listed below are T cell receptor beta chains from one sample, sequenced in a study of T cell responses to AZD1222 COVID-19 vaccine. Clones were read by immunoSEQ multiplex PCR, and TCRdb kept only the in-frame ones, dropping some. The table includes around 92,000 clones, 70% to 90% detected once. Sample: peripheral blood, taken on day 0 of AZD1222 vaccination. These receptors were taken from an adult in good health. CDR3s include the opening cysteine and the closing phenylalanine or tryptophan. The D gene is left open where the match is weak. Only part of the rows carry a size: once, few, many, or a class if the clone is expanded.

D gene	V gene	J gene	clone size	CDR3 DNA	CDR3 protein
NA	TRBV2	TRBJ1-4	NA	TGTGCCAGCAGTGAGGGGCTTGCCGAAAAACTGTTTTTT	CASSEGLAEKLFF
NA	TRBV30	TRBJ1-5	NA	TGTGCCTGGAGGGACAGACTTGATCAGCCCCAGCATTTT	CAWRDRLDQPQHF
NA	TRBV6-5	TRBJ1-1	NA	TGTGCCAGCACTCCACAGGGTACGGACACTGAAGCTTTCTTT	CASTPQGTDTEAFF
TRBD2	TRBV7-3	TRBJ2-3	once	TGTGCCAGCAGCAAACTAGCGGAGGACACAGATACGCAGTATTTT	CASSKLAEDTDTQYF
NA	TRBV5-1	TRBJ1-5	NA	TGCGCCAGCAGGGAGAATACAGGGAGTCAGCCCCAGCATTTT	CASRENTGSQPQHF
TRBD1	TRBV5-1	TRBJ2-7	NA	TGCGCCAGCAGCTTGGTCCCGGGGACAGTCGCCGCCTACGAGCAGTACTTC	CASSLVPGTVAAYEQYF
NA	TRBV3-1/TRBV3-2	TRBJ1-1	NA	TGTGCCAGCAGCCGTCTCGGGAGGGACACTGAAGCTTTCTTT	CASSRLGRDTEAFF
TRBD1	TRBV11-2	TRBJ2-7	NA	TGTGCCAGCAGCTTAGGCAGGGCAGGGGGCGCCTACGAGCAGTACTTC	CASSLGRAGGAYEQYF
NA	TRBV6-5	TRBJ2-2	NA	TGTGCCAGCAGTTTAACTACAGGGACCGGGGAGCTGTTTTTT	CASSLTTGTGELFF
TRBD1	TRBV4-2	TRBJ2-7	NA	TGTGCCAGCAGGGAGACAGGGGCCTACGAGCAGTACTTC	CASRETGAYEQYF
NA	TRBV28	TRBJ1-2	NA	TGTGCCAGCAGAACCGGCGGCGAGGATGGCTACACCTTC	CASRTGGEDGYTF
NA	TRBV6-5	TRBJ1-6	NA	TGTGCCAGCGGCCGGGAGCTAAATTCACCCCTCCACTTT	CASGRELNSPLHF
TRBD1	TRBV3-1/TRBV3-2	TRBJ1-2	NA	TGTGCCAGCAGCCAAGGAGGGACAGGGGCCTATGGCTACACCTTC	CASSQGGTGAYGYTF
NA	TRBV27	TRBJ1-5	NA	TGTGCCAGCAGTTTCTCCAGGGGCCGGAATCAGCCCCAGCATTTT	CASSFSRGRNQPQHF
NA	TRBV30	TRBJ1-4	NA	TGTGCCTGGACCCTATTAGGGGCGACTAATGAAAAACTGTTTTTT	CAWTLLGATNEKLFF
NA	TRBV5-1	TRBJ1-2	NA	TGCGCCAGCAGCTTACAGGGATCGGATGGCTACACCTTC	CASSLQGSDGYTF
NA	TRBV7-9	TRBJ1-5	NA	TGTGCCAGCAGCTTACCAGATCAGCCCCAGCATTTT	CASSLPDQPQHF
NA	TRBV6-5	TRBJ2-7	NA	TGTGCCAGCAGACCCTTTGCCGTCGGGGACGAGCAGTACTTC	CASRPFAVGDEQYF
TRBD1	TRBV5-6	TRBJ1-2	once	TGTGCCAGCAGCGGGACAGGGGGCAACTATGGCTACACCTTC	CASSGTGGNYGYTF
NA	TRBV3-1/TRBV3-2	TRBJ1-5	NA	TGTGCCAGCAGCCAAGATCACGGGGCAGGTCAGCCCCAGCATTTT	CASSQDHGAGQPQHF
TRBD1	TRBV20-1	TRBJ1-1	NA	TGCAGTGCCAGTATACCGGGACAGGGATCTGAAGCTTTCTTT	CSASIPGQGSEAFF
NA	TRBV11-2	TRBJ1-6	NA	TGTGCCAGCAGCTTAGACGCAGGGGTGAATTCACCCCTCCACTTT	CASSLDAGVNSPLHF
TRBD2	TRBV7-2	TRBJ2-7	NA	TGTGCCAGCAGCTTCCAGCGGGGTTCCTCCTACGAGCAGTACTTC	CASSFQRGSSYEQYF
TRBD2	TRBV5-1	TRBJ2-2	NA	TGCGCCAGCAGCCCTCAACTAGCGGGGTACACCGGGGAGCTGTTTTTT	CASSPQLAGYTGELFF
NA	TRBV5-1	TRBJ1-6	NA	TGCGCCAGCAGCCTGCAGGGGAGTCTTAATTCACCCCTCCACTTT	CASSLQGSLNSPLHF
NA	TRBV20-1	TRBJ2-3	NA	TGCAGCCTCTTCCGCACAGATACGCAGTATTTT	CSLFRTDTQYF
NA	TRBV2	TRBJ1-1	NA	TGTGCCAGCAGTGATCCGAACACTGAAGCTTTCTTT	CASSDPNTEAFF
TRBD1	TRBV5-1	TRBJ2-2	NA	TGCGCCAGCAGCTTGTCCGTCCGAAGAAGACAGGGGGGTCAAGACACCGGGGAGCTGTTTTTT	CASSLSVRRRQGGQDTGELFF
TRBD2	TRBV29-1	TRBJ2-3	NA	TGCAGCGTTGGAAAACTAGCGGTCCCAAGCACAGATACGCAGTATTTT	CSVGKLAVPSTDTQYF
TRBD2	TRBV5-1	TRBJ2-7	NA	TGCGCCAGCAGCTTGGCTAGCGGGATACCAAGCGAGCAGTACTTC	CASSLASGIPSEQYF
TRBD1	TRBV6-4	TRBJ1-5	NA	TGTGCCAGCAGACAGGGGAATCAGCCCCAGCATTTT	CASRQGNQPQHF
NA	TRBV29-1	TRBJ2-7	NA	TGCAGCGCGGGGCTCGACGAGCAGTACTTC	CSAGLDEQYF
NA	TRBV11-2	TRBJ2-1	NA	TGTGCCAGCAGCTTAGGGACCTACAATGAGCAGTTCTTC	CASSLGTYNEQFF
NA	TRBV19	TRBJ2-5	NA	TGTGCCAGTAGTACGGTCCAGACTGGGATCCAAGAGACCCAGTACTTC	CASSTVQTGIQETQYF
TRBD1	TRBV7-8	TRBJ1-1	NA	TGTGCCAGCAGCCACGACGGACAGGCGGCTTTCTTT	CASSHDGQAAFF
NA	TRBV3-1/TRBV3-2	TRBJ2-7	NA	TGTGCCAGCAGCCAAGGAAGCACCTCCTACGAGCAGTACTTC	CASSQGSTSYEQYF
TRBD1	TRBV7-3	TRBJ1-1	NA	TGTGCCAGCAGCCCGCGGACAGGAAAGAACACTGAAGCTTTCTTT	CASSPRTGKNTEAFF
TRBD1	TRBV7-9	TRBJ1-3	NA	TGTGCCAGCAGCTTATTGACAGGGAACACCATATATTTT	CASSLLTGNTIYF
TRBD1	TRBV18	TRBJ2-7	NA	TGTGCCAGCTCAGGGAGTCAGGGGGTCAACGAGCAGTACTTC	CASSGSQGVNEQYF
TRBD2	TRBV6-1	TRBJ2-7	NA	TGTGCCAGCAGTGAACAGGGCGGGAGCGAGTACGAGCAGTACTTC	CASSEQGGSEYEQYF
NA	TRBV6-1	TRBJ1-6	NA	TGTGCCAGCAGTGACAGGGGAGAACCGGCTAATTCACCCCTCCACTTT	CASSDRGEPANSPLHF
NA	TRBV30	TRBJ1-1	NA	TGTGCCTCCTCCCAGCGAGGGGATCTCGAAGCTTTCTTT	CASSQRGDLEAFF
NA	TRBV15	TRBJ1-1	NA	TGTGCCACCAGCATGGGTTTGAACACTGAAGCTTTCTTT	CATSMGLNTEAFF
NA	TRBV7-2	TRBJ2-3	NA	TGTGCCAGCAGCTTAGCGGGAACTAGCACAGATACGCAGTATTTT	CASSLAGTSTDTQYF
NA	TRBV6-6	TRBJ2-1	NA	TGTGCCAGCAGTGGTCTTCTAGCACGGGAGCAGTTCTTC	CASSGLLAREQFF
NA	TRBV28	TRBJ1-2	NA	TGTGCCAGCAGTTACCAGGGGAGGTGGACGGAAGACGGTGGCTACACCTTC	CASSYQGRWTEDGGYTF
NA	TRBV4-1	TRBJ2-3	NA	TGCGCCAGCAGCCAGGGGGGGGCAGGTTGGTCAGATACGCAGTATTTT	CASSQGGAGWSDTQYF
NA	TRBV19	TRBJ1-2	NA	TGTGCCAGTACCCAAGGACAGACCCACTATGGCTACACCTTC	CASTQGQTHYGYTF
TRBD2	TRBV3-1/TRBV3-2	TRBJ2-2	NA	TGTGCCAGCAGCCAGTCTAGCGGGGTACTTTCCACCGGGGAGCTGTTTTTT	CASSQSSGVLSTGELFF
NA	TRBV20-1	TRBJ2-7	NA	TGCAGTGCTAGTTCCGGTGACGAGCAGTACTTC	CSASSGDEQYF
TRBD2	TRBV27	TRBJ2-1	NA	TGTGCCAGCAGTTTTAGGAGGGAGGGGCGCAATGAGCAGTTCTTC	CASSFRREGRNEQFF
TRBD2	TRBV29-1	TRBJ2-1	NA	TGCAGCGTTGAACCTACTAGCGACAATGAGCAGTTCTTC	CSVEPTSDNEQFF
NA	TRBV12-3/TRBV12-4	TRBJ2-5	NA	TGTGCCAGCAGACTTGGTGAGACCCAGTACTTC	CASRLGETQYF
NA	TRBV7-2	TRBJ2-7	NA	TGTGCCAGCAGCTTAGATCAGGGACCTTATTACGAGCAGTACTTC	CASSLDQGPYYEQYF
NA	TRBV6-5	TRBJ1-2	many	TGTGCCACCGACGAGGCCGCAGTCTATGGCTACACCTTC	CATDEAAVYGYTF
NA	TRBV5-8	TRBJ2-5	NA	TGTGCCAGCAGCTTGTGGCAGGGGACCCAAGAGACCCAGTACTTC	CASSLWQGTQETQYF
NA	TRBV30	TRBJ1-6	NA	TGTGCCTGGAGTGCCGGGGGGAGTTCACCCCTCCACTTT	CAWSAGGSSPLHF